These T cell receptor beta chains were read from a single sample in a study of blood T cell repertoires in COVID-19. Clones were read by immunoSEQ multiplex PCR, and TCRdb kept only the in-frame ones, dropping some. The table has roughly 100,000 clones, roughly nine tenths seen once. The sequencing sample was made of peripheral blood. These TCRs come from a human donor in a cohort sampled during active COVID-19. Both conserved end residues are part of each CDR3. The D gene is left open where the match is weak.

j_call v_call d_call cdr3_nt cdr3_aa
TRBJ2-7 TRBV10-2 NA TGCGCCAGCAGTGAATCTAGTGGTGGGTCATCCTACTACGAGCAGTACTTC CASSESSGGSSYYEQYF
TRBJ2-3 TRBV19 NA TGTGCCAGTAGTATCACTAGTGCAGATACGCAGTATTTT CASSITSADTQYF
TRBJ2-7 TRBV19 NA TGTGCCACCTCGTCCTCCTACGAGCAGTACTTC CATSSSYEQYF
TRBJ2-3 TRBV6-6 TRBD2 TGTGCCAGCAGGGGAGGGACTAGCTTCACAGATACGCAGTATTTT CASRGGTSFTDTQYF
TRBJ1-2 TRBV25-1 TRBD1 TGTGCCAGCAGCAGGGGGTTAAACTATGGCTACACCTTC CASSRGLNYGYTF
TRBJ2-3 TRBV4-2 NA TGTGCCAGCAGCCAAGACCAGGACAGGCAGTATTTT CASSQDQDRQYF
TRBJ1-3 TRBV30 NA TGTGCCTGGAGTACAGGTCGCTCTGGAAACACCATATATTTT CAWSTGRSGNTIYF
TRBJ1-1 TRBV30 TRBD1 TGTGCCTGGGGGACAGGGGAGACTGAAGCTTTCTTT CAWGTGETEAFF
TRBJ2-1 TRBV6-1 TRBD1 TGTGCCAGCAGTGAAAAGACAGGGGGCTACAATGAGCAGTTCTTC CASSEKTGGYNEQFF
TRBJ1-1 TRBV9 TRBD1 TGTGCCAGCAGCGTAAGGGGGGGAGGACAGGGTGACACTGAAGCTTTCTTT CASSVRGGGQGDTEAFF
TRBJ1-5 TRBV12-3/TRBV12-4 NA TGTGCCAGCAGTTTTCAGGGGCAACGGCCCCAGCATTTT CASSFQGQRPQHF
TRBJ1-4 TRBV28 TRBD1 TGTGCCAGCAGTTTACTCGGGACAGGGGATGAAAAACTGTTTTTT CASSLLGTGDEKLFF
TRBJ1-1 TRBV5-4 NA TGTGCCAGCAGCGAGGGACTGAGTATGAACACTGAAGCTTTCTTT CASSEGLSMNTEAFF
TRBJ2-5 TRBV15 TRBD1 TGTGCCACCAGCCGAAGGACAGGGCAAGAGACCCAGTACTTC CATSRRTGQETQYF
TRBJ1-2 TRBV28 NA TGTGCCAGCACCCCTTCCACAGGGACCACAGGGGGCTACACCTTC CASTPSTGTTGGYTF
TRBJ2-5 TRBV18 TRBD1 TGTGCCAGCTCACAGGACAGGGAGACCCAGTACTTC CASSQDRETQYF
TRBJ2-1 TRBV19 TRBD2 TGTGCCAGTCGACTAGCAGGTGGCAATGAGCAGTTCTTC CASRLAGGNEQFF
TRBJ2-3 TRBV7-6 TRBD2 TGTGCCAGCAGCCCACCTACTAGCGGGAGTATAGATACGCAGTATTTT CASSPPTSGSIDTQYF
TRBJ2-1 TRBV6-2/TRBV6-3 TRBD2 TGTGCCAGCAGCCCCGGGACTAGGGGGGTGGATGAGCAGTTCTTC CASSPGTRGVDEQFF
TRBJ2-1 TRBV4-2 NA TGTGCCAGCAGCCAAACCCCAGGGAAGGGAAATGATGAGCAGTTCTTC CASSQTPGKGNDEQFF
TRBJ2-2 TRBV19 NA TGTGCCAGTAACTTCGAAGGAAGACAGGCGAACACCGGGGAGCTGTTTTTT CASNFEGRQANTGELFF
TRBJ1-2 TRBV18 NA TGTGCCAGCTCATTCCTGGGACAACAAAACTATGGCTACACCTTC CASSFLGQQNYGYTF
TRBJ2-1 TRBV19 NA TGTGCCACCCGGATGGGGCCCTACAATGAGCAGTTCTTC CATRMGPYNEQFF
TRBJ1-1 TRBV2 TRBD1 TGTGCCAGCAGCTACGCGACAGGGGGCACTGAAGCTTTCTTT CASSYATGGTEAFF